This T cell receptor (beta chain) was sequenced for a study of T-cell reconstitution after alpha-beta-depleted transplantation in children. Study findings and constraints: About two months after transplant, alpha-beta T cells reportedly came from several hundred expanded graft clones. T-cell counts and diversity at one year following transplant were attributed mainly to newly produced T cells. It was surviving recipient T cells and thymic progenitors that gave some patients high TCRbeta diversity at day 60.

This clonotype showed up just a few times. The antigen is not known. This sample's TCRbeta library carried unique molecular identifier barcodes. TCRdb ran MiXCR on the PCR reads and lists one entry per CDR3 protein. The sample has about 980,000 distinct CDR3 sequences, under 30% seen once; the top ten hold approximately 30%. CDR1 and CDR2 (germline): SGHTA, FQGNSA. V was trimmed by 1 base and J by 0 bases, leaving 7 bases between them. The CDR3 contains 15 residues. This receptor was taken from a boy less than two years old who had a stem cell transplant for SCID, so the T cells may come from the graft donor. The chain uses TRBV7-2 and TRBJ1-5, with D hard to call. The sequencing used PBMCs, mostly from graft donor cells, collected 360 days after TCRalphabeta/CD19-depleted stem cell transplant. CDR3 DNA sequence: TGTGCCAGCAGCTTAGGTTACAGTAGCAATCAGCCCCAGCATTTT. Translation gives CASSLGYSSNQPQHF.